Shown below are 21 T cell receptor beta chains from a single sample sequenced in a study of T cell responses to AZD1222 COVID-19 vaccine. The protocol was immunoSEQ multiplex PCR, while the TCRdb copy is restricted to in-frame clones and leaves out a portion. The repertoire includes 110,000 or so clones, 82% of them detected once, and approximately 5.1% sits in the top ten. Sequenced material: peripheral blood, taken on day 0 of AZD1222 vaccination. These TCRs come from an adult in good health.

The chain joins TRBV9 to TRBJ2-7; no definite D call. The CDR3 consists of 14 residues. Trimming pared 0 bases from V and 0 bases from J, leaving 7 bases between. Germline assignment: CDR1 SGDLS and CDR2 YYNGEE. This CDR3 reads CASSVGSGSYEQYF. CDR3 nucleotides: TGTGCCAGCAGCGTAGGGTCAGGCTCCTACGAGCAGTACTTC.

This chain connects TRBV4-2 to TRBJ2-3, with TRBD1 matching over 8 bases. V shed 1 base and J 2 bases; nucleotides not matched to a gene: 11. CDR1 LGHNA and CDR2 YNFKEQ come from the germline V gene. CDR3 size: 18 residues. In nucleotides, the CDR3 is TGTGCCAGCAGCCAAGGAACCATGCTGACAGGGGTCACAGATACGCAGTATTTT. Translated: CASSQGTMLTGVTDTQYF.

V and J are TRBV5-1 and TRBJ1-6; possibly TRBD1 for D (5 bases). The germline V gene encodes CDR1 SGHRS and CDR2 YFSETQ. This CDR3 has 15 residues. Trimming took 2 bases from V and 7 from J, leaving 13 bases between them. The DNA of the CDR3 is TGCGCCAGCAGCTTCGCCGACAGCTACAATTCACCCCTCCACTTT. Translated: CASSFADSYNSPLHF.

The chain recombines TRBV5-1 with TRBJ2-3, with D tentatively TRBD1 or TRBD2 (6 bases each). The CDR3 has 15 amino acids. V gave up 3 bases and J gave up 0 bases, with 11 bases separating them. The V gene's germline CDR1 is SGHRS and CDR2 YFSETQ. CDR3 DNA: TGCGCCAGCAGCTCGTCGGGGGCAAGCACAGATACGCAGTATTTT. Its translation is CASSSSGASTDTQYF. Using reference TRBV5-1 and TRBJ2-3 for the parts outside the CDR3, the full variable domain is KAGVTQTPRYLIKTRGQQVTLSCSPISGHRSVSWYQQTPGQGLQFLFEYFSETQRNKGNFPGRFSGRQFSNSRSEMNVSTLELGDSALYLCASSSSGASTDTQYFGPGTRLTVL.

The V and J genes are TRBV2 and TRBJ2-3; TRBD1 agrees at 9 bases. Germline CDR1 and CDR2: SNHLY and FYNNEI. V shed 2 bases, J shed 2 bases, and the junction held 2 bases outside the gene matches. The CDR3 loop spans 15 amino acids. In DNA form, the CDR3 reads TGTGCCAGCAGTGAACGGGACAGGGACACAGATACGCAGTATTTT. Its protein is CASSERDRDTDTQYF. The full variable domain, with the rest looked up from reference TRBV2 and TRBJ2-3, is EPEVTQTPSHQVTQMGQEVILRCVPISNHLYFYWYRQILGQKVEFLVSFYNNEISEKSEIFDDQFSVERPDGSNFTLKIRSTKLEDSAMYFCASSERDRDTDTQYFGPGTRLTVL.

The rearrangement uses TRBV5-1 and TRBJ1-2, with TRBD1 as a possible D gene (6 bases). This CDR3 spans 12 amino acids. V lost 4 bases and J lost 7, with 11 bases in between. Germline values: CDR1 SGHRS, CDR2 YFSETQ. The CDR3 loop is CASSTGIRGYTF. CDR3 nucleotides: TGCGCCAGCAGCACAGGGATCCGTGGCTACACCTTC.

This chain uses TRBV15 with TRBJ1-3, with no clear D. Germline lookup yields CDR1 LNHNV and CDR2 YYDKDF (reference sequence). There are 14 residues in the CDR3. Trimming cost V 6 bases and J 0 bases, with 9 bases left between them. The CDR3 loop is CATRSVYSGNTIYF. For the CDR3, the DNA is TGTGCCACCAGGTCCGTTTACTCTGGAAACACCATATATTTT.

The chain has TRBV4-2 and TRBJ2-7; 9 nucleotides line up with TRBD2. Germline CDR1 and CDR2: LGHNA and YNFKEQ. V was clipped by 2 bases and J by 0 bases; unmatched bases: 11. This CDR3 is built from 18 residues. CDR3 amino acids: CASSQFIGLAGHSYEQYF. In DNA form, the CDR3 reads TGTGCCAGCAGCCAATTCATTGGGCTAGCGGGGCACTCCTACGAGCAGTACTTC.

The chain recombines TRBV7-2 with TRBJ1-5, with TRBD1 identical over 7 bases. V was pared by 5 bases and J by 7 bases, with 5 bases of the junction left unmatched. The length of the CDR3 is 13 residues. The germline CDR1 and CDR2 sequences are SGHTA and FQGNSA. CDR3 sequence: CASSPDRVQPQHF. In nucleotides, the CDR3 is TGTGCCAGCAGCCCTGACAGGGTCCAGCCCCAGCATTTT.

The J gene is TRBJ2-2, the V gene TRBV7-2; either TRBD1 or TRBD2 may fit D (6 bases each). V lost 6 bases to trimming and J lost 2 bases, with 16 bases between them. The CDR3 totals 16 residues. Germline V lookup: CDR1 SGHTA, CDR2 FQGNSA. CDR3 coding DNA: TGTGCCAGCAGATTAAGGGGGGAGCAAAACACCGGGGAGCTGTTTTTT. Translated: CASRLRGEQNTGELFF.

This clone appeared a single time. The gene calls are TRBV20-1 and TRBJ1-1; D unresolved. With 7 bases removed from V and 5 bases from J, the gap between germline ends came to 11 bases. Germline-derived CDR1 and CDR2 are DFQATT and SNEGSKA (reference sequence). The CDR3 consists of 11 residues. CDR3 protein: CSVHWRTEAFF. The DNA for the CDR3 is TGCAGTGTACACTGGCGGACTGAAGCTTTCTTT.

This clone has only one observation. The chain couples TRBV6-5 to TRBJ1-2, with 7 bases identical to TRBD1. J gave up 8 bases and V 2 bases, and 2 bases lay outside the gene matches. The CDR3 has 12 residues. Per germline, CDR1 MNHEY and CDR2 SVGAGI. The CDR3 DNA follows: TGTGCCAGCAGTTACACAGGGGAGGGCTACACCTTC. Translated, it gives CASSYTGEGYTF.

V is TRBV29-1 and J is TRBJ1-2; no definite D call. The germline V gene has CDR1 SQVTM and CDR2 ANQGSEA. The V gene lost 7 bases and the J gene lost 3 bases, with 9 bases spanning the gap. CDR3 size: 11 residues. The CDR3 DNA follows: TGCAGCGGGGGAAGGGACTATGGCTACACCTTC. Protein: CSGGRDYGYTF.

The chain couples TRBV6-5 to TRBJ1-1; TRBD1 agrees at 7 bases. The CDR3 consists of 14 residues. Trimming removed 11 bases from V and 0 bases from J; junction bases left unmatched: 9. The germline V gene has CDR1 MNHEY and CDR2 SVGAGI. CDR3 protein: CAALVGQMNTEAFF. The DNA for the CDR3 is TGTGCCGCACTGGTGGGACAGATGAACACTGAAGCTTTCTTT.

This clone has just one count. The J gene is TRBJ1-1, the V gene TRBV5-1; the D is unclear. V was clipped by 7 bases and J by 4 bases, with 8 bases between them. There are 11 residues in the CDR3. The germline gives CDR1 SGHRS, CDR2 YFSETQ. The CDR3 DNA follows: TGCGCCAGCTCGGGAGTCACTGAAGCTTTCTTT. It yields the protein CASSGVTEAFF.

CDR3 DNA sequence: TGTGCCAGCAGCTTCAGGCGCGGGGAAAAACTGTTTTTT. The encoded protein is CASSFRRGEKLFF. The J gene is TRBJ1-4, the V gene TRBV5-8; D unclear. V shed 2 bases and J shed 8 bases, with 10 bases lying between them. Looked up from germline, CDR1 is SGHTS and CDR2 is YDEGEE. The CDR3 runs 13 residues. Combining the CDR3 with reference TRBV5-8 and TRBJ1-4 gives the whole variable domain EAGVTQSPTHLIKTRGQQATLRCSPISGHTSVYWYQQALGLGLQFLLWYDEGEERNRGNFPPRFSGRQFPNYSSELNVNALELEDSALYLCASSFRRGEKLFFGSGTQLSVL.

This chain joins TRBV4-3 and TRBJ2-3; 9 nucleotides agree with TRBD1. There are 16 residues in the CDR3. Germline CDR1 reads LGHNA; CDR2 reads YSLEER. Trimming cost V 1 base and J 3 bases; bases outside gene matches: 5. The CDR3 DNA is TGCGCCAGCAGCCAAGGAGGGACAGGGACAACAGATACGCAGTATTTT. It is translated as CASSQGGTGTTDTQYF.

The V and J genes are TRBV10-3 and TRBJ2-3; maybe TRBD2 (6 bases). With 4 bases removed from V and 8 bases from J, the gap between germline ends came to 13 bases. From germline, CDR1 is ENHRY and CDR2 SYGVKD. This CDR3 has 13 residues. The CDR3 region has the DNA TGTGCCATCAGTGGCGGGAATGGCGGTACGCAGTATTTT. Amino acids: CAISGGNGGTQYF.

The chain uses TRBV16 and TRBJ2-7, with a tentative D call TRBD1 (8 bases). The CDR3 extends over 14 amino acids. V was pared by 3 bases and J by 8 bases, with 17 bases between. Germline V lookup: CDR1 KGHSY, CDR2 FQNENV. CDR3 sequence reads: CASSHRTGRVKQYF. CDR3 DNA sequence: TGTGCCAGCAGCCACAGGACAGGGAGGGTAAAGCAGTACTTC.

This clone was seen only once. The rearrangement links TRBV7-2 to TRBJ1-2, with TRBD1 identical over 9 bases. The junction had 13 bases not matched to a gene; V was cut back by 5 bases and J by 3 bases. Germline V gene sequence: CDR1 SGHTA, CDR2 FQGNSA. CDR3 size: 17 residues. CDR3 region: CASSTRDREPIDYGYTF. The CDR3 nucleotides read TGTGCCAGCAGCACCCGGGACAGGGAACCGATCGACTATGGCTACACCTTC. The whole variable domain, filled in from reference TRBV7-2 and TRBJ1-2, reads GAGVSQSPSNKVTEKGKDVELRCDPISGHTALYWYRQSLGQGLEFLIYFQGNSAPDKSGLPSDRFSAERTGGSVSTLTIQRTQQEDSAVYLCASSTRDREPIDYGYTFGSGTRLTVV.

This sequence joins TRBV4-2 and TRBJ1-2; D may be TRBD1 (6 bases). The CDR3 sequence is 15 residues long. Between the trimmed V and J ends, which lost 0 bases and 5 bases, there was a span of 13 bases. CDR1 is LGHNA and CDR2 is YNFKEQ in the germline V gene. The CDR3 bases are TGTGCCAGCAGCCAAGATTATCAGGGGCGGTATGGCTACACCTTC. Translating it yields CASSQDYQGRYGYTF.